Sequencing of this T cell receptor beta chain was carried out in a study of blood T cells in healthy people across ages. This clonotype was picked up many times. Antigen: not known. No fewer than 6 million PBMCs went into each sample. Together with a sample-barcoded 5' primer, a J-beta primer mix was included in a second PCR lasting roughly 6 to 12 cycles. TCRdb used MiXCR to reprocess the 5' RACE reads, holding one entry per CDR3 protein. Of over 550,000 distinct CDR3 sequences in the sample, 25% to 30% were seen once. V lost 4 bases and J lost 2; bases outside the gene matches: 8. Germline loops: CDR1 LGHDT, CDR2 YNNKEL (reference sequence). The CDR3 spans 17 residues. General observations from the study: Age showed a roughly linear inverse relationship with TCR beta diversity per million T cells.

The receptor was isolated from a woman over 75 in good health. V usage is TRBV3-1 and J usage is TRBJ2-1; 10 bases agree with TRBD1. The sequencing input was blood. The CDR3 sequence: CASSRNTDRGPYNEQFF. The CDR3 bases are TGTGCCAGCAGCCGGAATACCGACAGGGGGCCCTACAATGAGCAGTTCTTC.